This entry describes one TCR beta chain. The antigen is not known. Germline V lookup: CDR1 SGHRS, CDR2 YFSETQ. Trimming shortened V by 4 bases and J by 8 bases, and 19 bases separated the two germline ends. This CDR3 is built from 15 residues. The data were taken from a study of cytomegalovirus exposure and HLA in healthy donors. General study results and limits: Sequencing depth across donors, presence/absence analyses assumed, was roughly uniform.

The PCR used 60 Vbeta and 13 Jbeta primers. The repertoire was sequenced with immunoSEQ multiplex PCR; TCRdb's copy has only in-frame clones and lacks some. The sample table sets out tens of thousands of clones. The sequencing sample was made of PBMCs. The J gene is TRBJ2-1, the V gene TRBV5-1; D not resolved. This TCR came from a female donor in good health and CMV-seropositive. The CDR3 nucleotides are TGCGCCAGCAGCACGGCCCGCCCCGGTACAGATGAGCAGTTCTTC. Residues: CASSTARPGTDEQFF.